This T cell receptor beta chain was identified during a study of T cell responses to AZD1222 COVID-19 vaccine. A remark on this clone: What it binds is not known.

Study conclusions and caveats: All repertoire sampling was performed exclusively after the peak T cell response.

Trimming shortened V by 6 bases and J by 6 bases, and 14 bases separated the two germline ends. The CDR3 spans 13 residues. Method: immunoSEQ multiplex PCR; TCRdb's copy keeps in-frame clones and lacks some. Of 150,000 or so clones in the sample, 90% to 95% were seen once. Sequenced material: peripheral blood, taken on day 0 of AZD1222 vaccination. The chain is built from TRBV12-3 or TRBV12-4 and TRBJ1-1; D gene unclear. The sequence was collected from an adult in good health. The CDR3 loop reads CASRREYSAEAFF. CDR3 DNA: TGTGCCAGCAGAAGGGAGTATAGCGCTGAAGCTTTCTTT.